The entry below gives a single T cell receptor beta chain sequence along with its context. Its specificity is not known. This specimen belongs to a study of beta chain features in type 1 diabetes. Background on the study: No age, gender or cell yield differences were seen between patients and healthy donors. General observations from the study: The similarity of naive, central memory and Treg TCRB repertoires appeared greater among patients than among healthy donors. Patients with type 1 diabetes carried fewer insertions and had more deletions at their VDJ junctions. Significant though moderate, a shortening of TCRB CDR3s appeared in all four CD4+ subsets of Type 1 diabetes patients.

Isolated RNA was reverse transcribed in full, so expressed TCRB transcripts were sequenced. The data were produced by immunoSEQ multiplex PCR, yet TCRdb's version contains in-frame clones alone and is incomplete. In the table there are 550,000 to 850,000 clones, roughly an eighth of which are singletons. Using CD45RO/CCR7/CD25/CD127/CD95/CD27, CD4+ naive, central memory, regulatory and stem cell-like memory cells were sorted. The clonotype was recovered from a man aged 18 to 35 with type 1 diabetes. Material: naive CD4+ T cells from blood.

The CDR3 bases are TGTGCCTGGACCCCGTCTGGGACAGCTAATCAGCCCCAGCATTTT. It codes for CAWTPSGTANQPQHF. The chain links TRBV30 to TRBJ1-5; 7 bases are shared with TRBD1. V lost 4 bases and J lost 4; bases outside the gene matches: 10. Germline V CDR1 and CDR2: GTSNPN, SVGIG (reference sequence). The CDR3 runs to 15 residues.